These T cell receptor beta chains were read from a single sample in a study of shared clonotypes between healthy human individuals. Method: immunoSEQ multiplex PCR; TCRdb's copy keeps in-frame clones and lacks some. There are roughly 1,800,000 clones in the sample; approximately 95% occur only once, and more than 0.95% lies in the top ten. Source material: naive CD8+ T cells sorted from blood. The receptor set was obtained from a man aged 18 to 29 in good health. The CDR3 runs from the conserved cysteine through the conserved F or W. The D gene is left open where the match is weak. Clone size is shown for a subset of rows, as once, few, many or a class of expanded clone.

v_gene	d_gene	len	abundance	j_gene	CDR3aa	CDR3nt
TRBV7-9	-	12	once	TRBJ1-1	CASRDRLTEAFF	TGTGCCAGCAGGGATCGGCTCACTGAAGCTTTCTTT
TRBV15	TRBD1	15	-	TRBJ1-1	CATSSFDRGNTEAFF	TGTGCCACCAGCAGCTTTGACAGGGGTAACACTGAAGCTTTCTTT
TRBV5-6	TRBD1	15	-	TRBJ2-7	CASSATGTGSYEQYF	TGTGCCAGCAGCGCTACCGGGACAGGCTCTTACGAGCAGTACTTC
TRBV9	TRBD1	15	few	TRBJ2-7	CASSVSGTGGYEQYF	TGTGCCAGCAGCGTATCTGGGACAGGGGGGTACGAGCAGTACTTC
TRBV7-9	-	16	-	TRBJ2-1	CASSFGEVGYYDEQFF	TGTGCCAGCAGCTTCGGGGAGGTAGGTTACTACGATGAGCAGTTCTTC
TRBV28	-	13	-	TRBJ2-7	CASSLAEPGEQYF	TGTGCCAGCAGTTTGGCGGAGCCAGGGGAGCAGTACTTC
TRBV7-6	-	16	once	TRBJ2-2	CASSLDRDTYTGELFF	TGTGCCAGCAGCTTAGATCGAGATACCTACACCGGGGAGCTGTTTTTT
TRBV29-1	-	14	-	TRBJ2-7	CSVVGGFGGYEQYF	TGCAGCGTTGTTGGAGGTTTCGGGGGCTACGAGCAGTACTTC
TRBV9	-	11	-	TRBJ2-7	CASSQGSEQYF	TGTGCCAGCAGTCAGGGTAGCGAGCAGTACTTC
TRBV27	-	18	-	TRBJ2-3	CASSFVRGGGLSTDTQYF	TGTGCCAGCAGTTTTGTCAGAGGGGGGGGGCTCAGCACAGATACGCAGTATTTT
TRBV6-6	-	14	-	TRBJ2-1	CASSQWAGGDEQFF	TGTGCCAGCAGTCAGTGGGCTGGGGGCGATGAGCAGTTCTTC
TRBV28	-	13	-	TRBJ1-1	CASSPWEGPEAFF	TGTGCCAGCAGCCCCTGGGAGGGGCCCGAAGCTTTCTTT
TRBV29-1	TRBD1	13	-	TRBJ2-5	CSVTGTGKETQYF	TGCAGCGTTACCGGGACAGGGAAAGAGACCCAGTACTTC
TRBV6-5	-	13	-	TRBJ2-1	CASSYGRGNEQFF	TGTGCCAGCAGTTACGGCAGGGGAAATGAGCAGTTCTTC
TRBV11-2	-	15	-	TRBJ2-6	CASTGGRSGANVLTF	TGTGCCAGCACCGGTGGTAGATCTGGGGCCAACGTCCTGACTTTC
TRBV27	TRBD1	13	-	TRBJ2-7	CASSLQGPYEQYF	TGTGCCAGCAGTCTACAGGGGCCCTACGAGCAGTACTTC
TRBV10-3	-	14	-	TRBJ1-4	CAISDPNRSEKLFF	TGTGCCATCAGTGACCCCAACCGGAGTGAAAAACTGTTTTTT
TRBV27	TRBD2	15	-	TRBJ2-1	CASNDGGVSYNEQFF	TGTGCCAGCAACGACGGGGGGGTCTCCTACAATGAGCAGTTCTTC
TRBV27	-	13	-	TRBJ1-2	CASSSQANYGYTF	TGTGCCAGCAGTTCGCAGGCCAACTATGGCTACACCTTC
TRBV7-9	-	17	-	TRBJ2-4	CASSPPDGPMAKNIQYF	TGTGCCAGCAGCCCACCGGACGGGCCTATGGCCAAAAACATTCAGTACTTC
TRBV4-1	TRBD2	15	-	TRBJ2-1	CASSQSSGRHNEQFF	TGCGCCAGCAGCCAAAGTAGCGGGAGGCATAATGAGCAGTTCTTC
TRBV7-2	-	13	-	TRBJ2-1	CASSPTPFNEQFF	TGTGCCAGCAGTCCTACACCGTTCAATGAGCAGTTCTTC
TRBV4-1	TRBD1	15	-	TRBJ1-4	CASSQVGTGNEKLFF	TGCGCCAGCAGCCAAGTCGGGACAGGGAATGAAAAACTGTTTTTT
TRBV5-1	TRBD2	16	-	TRBJ2-3	CASSLAGLADTDTQYF	TGCGCCAGCAGCTTGGCAGGACTAGCGGACACAGATACGCAGTATTTT
TRBV7-6	TRBD1	18	-	TRBJ2-2	CASSSGQELIANTGELFF	TGTGCCAGCAGCTCGGGACAGGAGCTCATCGCGAACACCGGGGAGCTGTTTTTT
TRBV7-3	-	13	-	TRBJ2-7	CASSSYKGYEQYF	TGTGCCAGCAGCTCCTATAAGGGCTACGAGCAGTACTTC
TRBV7-2	TRBD2	14	-	TRBJ2-7	CASSFSGSAYEQYF	TGTGCCAGCAGCTTTAGCGGGAGCGCCTACGAGCAGTACTTC
TRBV14	-	14	-	TRBJ2-7	CASSQDPFSYEQYF	TGTGCCAGCAGCCAAGACCCCTTCTCCTACGAGCAGTACTTC
TRBV27	-	15	-	TRBJ2-7	CASSRSAGYAYEQYF	TGTGCCAGCAGTAGATCAGCGGGTTACGCCTACGAGCAGTACTTC
TRBV2	-	14	-	TRBJ2-1	CASATGPRANEQFF	TGTGCCAGCGCAACAGGGCCACGGGCCAATGAGCAGTTCTTC
TRBV9	TRBD2	15	-	TRBJ2-2	CASSDSGRVAGELFF	TGTGCCAGCAGCGACAGCGGGAGGGTGGCCGGGGAGCTGTTTTTT
TRBV4-1	-	15	-	TRBJ2-1	CASSQAGGPLGEQFF	TGCGCCAGCAGCCAAGCCGGGGGCCCCCTCGGTGAGCAGTTCTTC
TRBV5-1	-	15	-	TRBJ2-2	CASSLGPLNTGELFF	TGCGCCAGCAGCTTGGGGCCGTTGAACACCGGGGAGCTGTTTTTT
TRBV30	-	15	-	TRBJ2-7	CACEKTDYLTYEQYF	TGTGCCTGCGAAAAGACAGATTACCTAACCTACGAGCAGTACTTC
TRBV27	TRBD1	16	once	TRBJ2-7	CASSLGQVPPLYEQYF	TGTGCCAGCAGTTTGGGACAGGTTCCTCCCCTCTACGAGCAGTACTTC